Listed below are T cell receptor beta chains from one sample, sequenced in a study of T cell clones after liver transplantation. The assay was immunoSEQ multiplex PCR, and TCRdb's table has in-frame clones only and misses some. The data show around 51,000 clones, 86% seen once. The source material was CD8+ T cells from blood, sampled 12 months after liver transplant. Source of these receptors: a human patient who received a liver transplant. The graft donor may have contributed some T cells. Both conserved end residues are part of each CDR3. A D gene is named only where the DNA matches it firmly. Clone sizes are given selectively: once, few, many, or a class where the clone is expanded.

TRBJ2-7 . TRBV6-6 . TGTGCCAGCAGTTACTTGGCAGGGGAACATTACTACGAGCAGTACTTC CASSYLAGEHYYEQYF
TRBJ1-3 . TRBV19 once TGTGCCAGTAGTATGCAGCCACCTGGAAACACCATATATTTT CASSMQPPGNTIYF
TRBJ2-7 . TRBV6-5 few TGTGCCAGTTTTGCAACAGGGAATCTCCACGAGCAGTACTTC CASFATGNLHEQYF
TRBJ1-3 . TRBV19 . TGTGCCAGTAGTCCCCTTCATAGCTCTGGAAACACCATATATTTT CASSPLHSSGNTIYF
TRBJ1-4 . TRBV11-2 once TGTGCCAGCAGCTTAGGATTCGACTCTAATGAAAAACTGTTTTTT CASSLGFDSNEKLFF
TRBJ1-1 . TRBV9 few TGTGCCAGCAGCGTAGCTGCAGGGGAACGAAGTGAAGCTTTCTTT CASSVAAGERSEAFF
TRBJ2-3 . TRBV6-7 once TGTGCCAGCAGTTACTCGAAAGCAGGGGATTACACAGATACGCAGTATTTT CASSYSKAGDYTDTQYF
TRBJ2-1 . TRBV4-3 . TGCGCCAGCAGCCAAGATTCAGTATACAATGAGCAGTTCTTC CASSQDSVYNEQFF
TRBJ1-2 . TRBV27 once TGTGCCAGCAAGGGTATAGAGGGGAGCGGCTACACCTTC CASKGIEGSGYTF
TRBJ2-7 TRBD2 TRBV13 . TGTGCCAGCAGCCGCGTGCTAGCGGGGTCCTACGAGCAGTACTTC CASSRVLAGSYEQYF
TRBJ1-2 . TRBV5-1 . TGCGCCAGCAGCTCCGAGGGTACAGGCGCCGGTGGCTATGGCTACACCTTC CASSSEGTGAGGYGYTF
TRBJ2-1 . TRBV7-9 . TGTGCCAGCAGCTTAGTCCAGGGAGACAATGAGCAGTTCTTC CASSLVQGDNEQFF
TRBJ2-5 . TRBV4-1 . TGCGCCAGCAGCCAAGATCCGAGTTCCGAGACCCAGTACTTC CASSQDPSSETQYF
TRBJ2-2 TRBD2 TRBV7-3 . TGTGCCAGCAGCTTAGGAGCGGGAGGGACCGGGGAGCTGTTTTTT CASSLGAGGTGELFF
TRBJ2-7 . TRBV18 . TGTGCCAGCTCACCGGACAGCTCCTACGAGCAGTACTTC CASSPDSSYEQYF
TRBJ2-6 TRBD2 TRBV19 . TGTGCCAGCTCGCTAGCGGGAGCTTCTGGGGCCAACGTCCTGACTTTC CASSLAGASGANVLTF